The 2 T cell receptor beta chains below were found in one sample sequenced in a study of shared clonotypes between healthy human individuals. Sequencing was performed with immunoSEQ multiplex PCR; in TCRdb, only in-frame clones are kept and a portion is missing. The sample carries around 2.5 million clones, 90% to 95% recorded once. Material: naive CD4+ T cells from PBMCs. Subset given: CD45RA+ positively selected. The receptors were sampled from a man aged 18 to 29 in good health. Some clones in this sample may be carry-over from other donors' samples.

The CDR3 loop reads CASSLTRPDTEAFF. The CDR3 DNA follows: TGTGCCAGCTCACTTACACGTCCGGACACTGAAGCTTTCTTT. The genes are TRBV18 and TRBJ1-1, with D hard to call. Germline CDR1 is KGHSH and CDR2 is LQKENI. Trimming removed 4 bases from V and 3 bases from J, with 12 bases in between. The CDR3 covers 14 residues.

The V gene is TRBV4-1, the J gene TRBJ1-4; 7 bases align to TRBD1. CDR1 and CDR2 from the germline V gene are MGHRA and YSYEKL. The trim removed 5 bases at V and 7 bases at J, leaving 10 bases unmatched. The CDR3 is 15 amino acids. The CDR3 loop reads CASSATTGLFEKLFF. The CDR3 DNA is TGCGCCAGCAGCGCTACGACAGGGCTGTTTGAAAAACTGTTTTTT.